This passage covers 7 T cell receptor beta chains from one sample sequenced in a study of blood T cells in healthy people across ages. Then a second PCR, running about 6 to 11 cycles, was carried out with a sample-barcoded 5' primer and a J-beta primer mix. Each CDR3 protein is one row after TCRdb ran MiXCR on the 5' RACE reads. The sample lists more than 650,000 distinct CDR3 sequences; about 20% were seen once. Material for sequencing was blood. The receptors were sampled from a man aged 70 or older in good health.

This clonotype was picked up a small number of times. The CDR3 protein is CASSPGTDNEQFF. CDR3 bases: TGCGCCAGCAGCCCCGGGACTGACAATGAGCAGTTCTTC. V gene TRBV5-1 combines with J gene TRBJ2-1; possibly TRBD2 for D (6 bases). Germline CDR1 reads SGHRS; CDR2 reads YFSETQ. V lost 4 bases and J lost 5, with 10 bases in between. This CDR3 spans 13 amino acids.

With regard to this clonotype: At one boundary the junction diverges from the germline segment, which might be a read error. The chain couples TRBV4-3 to TRBJ2-1; weak D call: TRBD2 (6 bases). The CDR3 totals 14 residues. Germline CDR1 reads LGHNA; CDR2 reads YSLEER. The DNA for the CDR3 is TGCGCCAGCAGCCAAGCCCGGGAGAGGTATGAGCGGTTCTTC. This codes for CASSQARERYERFF.

About this clonotype itself: One junction end disagrees with the germline gene, perhaps due to a read error. V is TRBV7-3 and J is TRBJ2-3; D is undetermined. The germline gives CDR1 SGHTA, CDR2 FQGTGA. This CDR3 is built from 15 residues. CDR3 DNA: TGTGCCAGCAGCTTAACAGGTAGAAGCACAGATACGCAGTACTTT. Its translation is CASSLTGRSTDTQYF.

This clonotype was found a few times. The chain uses TRBV7-2 and TRBJ1-2, with D possibly TRBD1 on 5 matching bases. Per germline, CDR1 SGHTA and CDR2 FQGNSA. The CDR3 covers 14 residues. The ends were cut back, 4 bases at V and 1 base at J, with 10 bases in the middle. As DNA, the CDR3 is TGTGCCAGCAGCTCCAGGGTACTTAACTATGGCTACACCTTC. Protein product: CASSSRVLNYGYTF.

This clonotype has only one observation. This rearrangement joins TRBV6-4 to TRBJ2-3; possibly TRBD2 for D (6 bases). V lost 0 bases and J 0 bases, leaving 10 bases between the germline ends. CDR1 and CDR2 from the germline V gene are MRHNA and SNTAGT. The CDR3 spans 16 residues. CDR3 sequence (DNA): TGTGCCAGCAGTGACTCAGTAGGGACTAGCACAGATACGCAGTATTTT. Translating it yields CASSDSVGTSTDTQYF.

This clonotype was picked up a small number of times. The chain uses TRBV7-9 and TRBJ2-3; D possibly corresponds to TRBD1 (5 bases). The CDR3 sequence is 17 residues long. Germline V gives CDR1 SEHNR, CDR2 FQNEAQ (reference sequence). V dropped 1 base and J dropped 0 bases, with 14 bases sitting between them. The CDR3 spells CASSLVPTASSTDTQYF. CDR3 bases: TGTGCCAGCAGCTTAGTCCCGACAGCCTCTAGCACAGATACGCAGTATTTT.

The table lists this clonotype with many counts. The chain combines TRBV14 with TRBJ2-1, with TRBD2 identical over 9 bases. From germline, CDR1 is SGHDN and CDR2 FVKESK. The CDR3 is 15 residues long. The J segment lost 9 bases and the V segment lost 1 base, leaving 7 bases of the junction unmatched. The CDR3 sequence: CASSQAGGLAIEQFF. The CDR3 nucleotides read TGTGCCAGCAGCCAAGCTGGAGGACTAGCGATTGAGCAGTTCTTC.